Sequencing of this TCR beta chain was carried out in a study of siplizumab effects on memory and regulatory T cells. The CDR3 is 15 residues long. Germline CDR1 reads SGHAT; CDR2 reads FQNNGV. Trimming cost V 5 bases and J 0 bases; bases outside gene matches: 5. This table comes from immunoSEQ multiplex PCR, and its TCRdb copy is limited to in-frame clones, with some not included. The table records about 100,000 clones, about 90% of them present only once. The receptor comes from a human donor in good health. The sample was non-Treg CD4+ T cells sorted from blood. This chain connects TRBV11-2 to TRBJ2-3; 7 nucleotides align to TRBD1. The CDR3 is CASSPGTASTDTQYF. The CDR3 bases are TGTGCCAGCAGCCCTGGGACAGCTAGCACAGATACGCAGTATTTT.